The sequence of this T cell receptor (beta chain) was determined in a study of blood T cell repertoires in COVID-19. In the authors' methods: Researchers report that nucleated cell counts were estimated from reference gene primer amplification. Sequencing used immunoSEQ multiplex PCR; TCRdb keeps in-frame clones, though not all of them. V and J calls plus clone size are reproduced from that table; the DNA served to infer D and trimming. The data show hundreds of thousands of clones, with approximately 90% seen just once and about 6.7% held by the top ten. Seattle enrolled patients during active infection and tracked them longitudinally. Germline V gives CDR1 WNHNN, CDR2 SYGVQD (reference sequence). Trimming removed 1 base at V and 5 bases at J, with 8 bases between. CDR3 size: 13 residues.

The V and J genes are TRBV10-1 and TRBJ2-5; D remains ambiguous. What was sequenced was peripheral blood. This TCR came from a woman aged 25 to 39 with COVID-19, enrolled during active disease. The CDR3 reads CASSEFRLETQYF. Written as DNA, the CDR3 is TGCGCCAGCAGTGAGTTTCGACTGGAGACCCAGTACTTC.